This is a list of T cell receptor beta chains from one sample in a study of CD8+ T cells in alopecia areata. Measured with immunoSEQ multiplex PCR; TCRdb has only the in-frame clones, and not every one. Here the sample spans roughly 250,000 clones, roughly two thirds being singletons. The sample here was CD4+ T cells sorted from blood, taken at week 0. These receptors originate from a human donor with alopecia areata. Both conserved end residues are part of each CDR3. The D gene is left open where the match is weak. Expanded clones get a size class; other rows say once, few or many, or leave the size out.

clone size	V gene	D gene	CDR3 length	J gene	CDR3 protein	CDR3 DNA
few	TRBV10-3	NA	14	TRBJ1-2	CAISDLPGDYGYTF	TGTGCCATCAGTGATCTCCCGGGCGACTATGGCTACACCTTC
once	TRBV6-1	TRBD1	15	TRBJ2-4	CASSLPGQGFNIQYF	TGTGCCAGCAGTCTACCGGGACAGGGATTTAACATTCAGTACTTC
NA	TRBV5-1	TRBD1	15	TRBJ1-6	CASSFRDRGNSPLHF	TGCGCCAGCAGCTTCCGGGACAGGGGTAATTCACCCCTCCACTTT
once	TRBV18	NA	17	TRBJ2-4	CASSPRGQGVRENIQYF	TGTGCCAGCTCACCTCGAGGACAAGGCGTTAGGGAAAACATTCAGTACTTC
few	TRBV13	NA	12	TRBJ2-7	CASSLESYEQYF	TGTGCCAGCAGCTTAGAGTCCTACGAGCAGTACTTC
once	TRBV29-1	NA	13	TRBJ2-5	CSVEDGARETQYF	TGCAGCGTTGAAGACGGGGCCAGGGAGACCCAGTACTTC
few	TRBV29-1	NA	13	TRBJ1-2	CSVASVRSHGYTF	TGCAGCGTTGCATCCGTAAGGAGCCATGGCTACACCTTC
few	TRBV5-1	NA	13	TRBJ1-1	CASSATVNTEAFF	TGCGCCAGCAGCGCGACAGTAAACACTGAAGCTTTCTTT
NA	TRBV29-1	TRBD1	12	TRBJ2-7	CSVETGEYEQYF	TGCAGCGTTGAAACAGGGGAGTACGAGCAGTACTTC
few	TRBV6-6	TRBD1	16	TRBJ2-3	CASSYSGQGGTDTQYF	TGTGCCAGCAGTTACTCGGGACAGGGCGGCACAGATACGCAGTATTTT
NA	TRBV18	NA	17	TRBJ2-7	CASSAALLGMSSYEQYF	TGTGCCAGCTCAGCCGCCCTACTAGGGATGAGCTCCTACGAGCAGTACTTC
few	TRBV7-7	TRBD2	13	TRBJ2-5	CASSRGGEETQYF	TGTGCTAGCAGCCGCGGGGGGGAAGAGACCCAGTACTTC
NA	TRBV9	TRBD1	15	TRBJ1-6	CASSARTGFGSPLHF	TGTGCCAGCAGCGCGCGGACAGGGTTTGGTTCACCCCTCCACTTT
NA	TRBV7-9	NA	11	TRBJ1-1	CASSLSLEAFF	TGTGCCAGCAGCTTGAGCCTTGAAGCTTTCTTT
once	TRBV30	NA	13	TRBJ2-2	CAWSGFNTGELFF	TGTGCCTGGAGTGGCTTCAACACCGGGGAGCTGTTTTTT
NA	TRBV29-1	NA	13	TRBJ1-1	CSVMPQFNTEAFF	TGCAGCGTTATGCCCCAGTTTAACACTGAAGCTTTCTTT
NA	TRBV4-1	NA	11	TRBJ1-1	CASSRGFEAFF	TGCGCCAGCAGCCGCGGATTTGAAGCTTTCTTT
NA	TRBV30	TRBD1	14	TRBJ2-2	CALGQGWVTGELFF	TGTGCCTTGGGACAGGGTTGGGTCACCGGGGAGCTGTTTTTT
once	TRBV6-5	NA	13	TRBJ2-3	CATGAAVRSAQYF	TGTGCCACCGGGGCGGCGGTGCGTTCGGCGCAGTATTTT
NA	TRBV25-1	TRBD2	14	TRBJ2-1	CASKLAGGPNEQFF	TGTGCCAGCAAACTAGCGGGGGGGCCAAATGAGCAGTTCTTC
few	TRBV4-1	NA	15	TRBJ2-7	CASRPQGRSSYEQYF	TGCGCCAGCAGGCCCCAGGGGAGGAGCTCCTACGAGCAGTACTTC
NA	TRBV29-1	NA	13	TRBJ1-5	CSVRRGNNQPQHF	TGCAGCGTCCGTAGGGGGAACAATCAGCCCCAGCATTTT
few	TRBV20-1	NA	11	TRBJ2-1	CSARPYNEQFF	TGCAGTGCTAGACCGTACAATGAGCAGTTCTTC
NA	TRBV29-1	NA	11	TRBJ2-3	CSVDSGGTQYF	TGCAGCGTTGATAGTGGCGGCACGCAGTATTTT
NA	TRBV5-4	NA	15	TRBJ1-6	CASSLVDGNNSPLHF	TGTGCCAGCAGCTTAGTGGACGGAAATAATTCACCCCTCCACTTT
NA	TRBV2	TRBD1	13	TRBJ1-5	CASQQGPNQPQHF	TGTGCCAGTCAACAGGGGCCCAATCAGCCCCAGCATTTT
NA	TRBV29-1	TRBD1	12	TRBJ2-7	CSVSGQSYEQYF	TGCAGCGTCTCGGGACAGAGCTACGAGCAGTACTTC
few	TRBV7-2	NA	14	TRBJ2-5	CASSLFRTQETQYF	TGTGCCAGCAGCTTGTTTCGGACCCAAGAGACCCAGTACTTC
NA	TRBV30	TRBD1	13	TRBJ2-1	CAWKQGAWNEQFF	TGTGCCTGGAAACAGGGGGCATGGAATGAGCAGTTCTTC
NA	TRBV7-6	NA	13	TRBJ1-2	CASSLREDGGYTF	TGTGCCAGCAGCTTGAGGGAAGACGGTGGCTACACCTTC
NA	TRBV30	NA	13	TRBJ1-5	CAWRDSSNQPQHF	TGTGCCTGGCGAGACAGTAGCAATCAGCCCCAGCATTTT
NA	TRBV29-1	TRBD1	16	TRBJ1-5	CSVVFLGQGGNQPQHF	TGCAGCGTTGTTTTTCTGGGACAGGGTGGCAATCAGCCCCAGCATTTT
NA	TRBV29-1	NA	12	TRBJ2-7	CSVAPGGYEQYF	TGCAGCGTGGCCCCCGGGGGCTACGAGCAGTACTTC
many	TRBV19	NA	13	TRBJ2-3	CASSWTVTDTQYF	TGTGCCAGTAGCTGGACAGTCACAGATACGCAGTATTTT
NA	TRBV6-5	NA	14	TRBJ1-2	CASSTAGRNYGYTF	TGTGCCAGCAGTACCGCGGGACGGAACTATGGCTACACCTTC
NA	TRBV2	TRBD2	13	TRBJ2-1	CAGLRGGGNEQFF	TGTGCCGGACTCCGGGGGGGCGGAAATGAGCAGTTCTTC
NA	TRBV4-2	NA	15	TRBJ2-7	CASSQAAVGEYEQYF	TGTGCCAGCAGCCAGGCGGCGGTGGGGGAATACGAGCAGTACTTC
NA	TRBV7-9	NA	15	TRBJ2-5	CASSLRSEGQETQYF	TGTGCCAGCAGCTTACGATCGGAGGGCCAAGAGACCCAGTACTTC
NA	TRBV30	NA	12	TRBJ2-1	CAWSGTGLGQFF	TGTGCCTGGAGTGGAACCGGCCTCGGGCAGTTCTTC
NA	TRBV9	TRBD1	16	TRBJ2-5	CASSAGQIKVGETQYF	TGTGCCAGCAGCGCGGGACAGATAAAGGTCGGAGAGACCCAGTACTTC
NA	TRBV30	TRBD1	16	TRBJ2-5	CAWSKEDGTGIETQYF	TGTGCCTGGAGCAAGGAAGATGGGACAGGGATTGAGACCCAGTACTTC
NA	TRBV29-1	NA	12	TRBJ1-1	CSVEQIGAEAFF	TGCAGCGTTGAGCAAATAGGAGCTGAAGCTTTCTTT
NA	TRBV7-8	NA	15	TRBJ2-3	CASNQDLWSTDTQYF	TGTGCCAGCAACCAGGATCTGTGGAGCACAGATACGCAGTATTTT
NA	TRBV20-1	NA	11	TRBJ1-2	CTTGTLYGYTF	TGCACAACCGGGACTCTCTATGGCTACACCTTC
NA	TRBV29-1	NA	13	TRBJ2-1	CSVVRGSYNEQFF	TGCAGCGTTGTCAGGGGCTCCTACAATGAGCAGTTCTTC
NA	TRBV7-2	NA	15	TRBJ1-1	CASSLGGVMNTEAFF	TGTGCCAGCAGCTTAGGAGGGGTCATGAACACTGAAGCTTTCTTT
NA	TRBV4-3	TRBD1	14	TRBJ2-2	CASSTGTGAGELFF	TGCGCCAGCAGCACCGGGACAGGGGCCGGGGAGCTGTTTTTT
NA	TRBV13	NA	12	TRBJ2-5	CASSLDEGTQYF	TGTGCCAGCAGCTTAGATGAGGGGACCCAGTACTTC
NA	TRBV30	NA	14	TRBJ1-1	CAWSVPESDTEAFF	TGTGCCTGGAGTGTACCGGAGTCGGACACTGAAGCTTTCTTT
many	TRBV11-2	TRBD1	12	TRBJ2-7	CASSDRGYEQYF	TGTGCCAGCAGCGACAGGGGCTACGAGCAGTACTTC